Below, 23 T cell receptor beta chains from the same sample are listed, as sequenced in a study of cytotoxic CD8 clonotypes in ibrutinib-treated CLL. Assay used: immunoSEQ multiplex PCR; TCRdb lists only in-frame clones, some missing. The table includes some 46,000 clones, more than 60% detected once. This specimen consisted of PBMCs, obtained after 12 months of ibrutinib treatment. These receptors were collected from a human donor with chronic lymphocytic leukemia.

V gene TRBV7-3 combines with J gene TRBJ2-6; D call uncertain. Germline values: CDR1 SGHTA, CDR2 FQGTGA. Between the trimmed V and J ends, which lost 5 bases and 2 bases, there was a span of 7 bases. The CDR3 extends over 14 amino acids. The CDR3 DNA sequence: TGTGCCAGCAGCCAGGTGACTGGGGCCAACGTCCTGACTTTC. Its translation: CASSQVTGANVLTF.

The chain joins TRBV7-2 to TRBJ1-5; D unclear. Germline V gene data show CDR1 as SGHTA and CDR2 as FQGNSA. V gave up 1 base and J gave up 9 bases, with 7 bases separating them. The CDR3 length is 12 residues. CDR3 loop: CASSLDGGPQHF. The CDR3 nucleotides are TGTGCCAGCAGCTTAGATGGAGGGCCCCAGCATTTT. Supplemented by reference TRBV7-2 and TRBJ1-5, the full variable domain reads GAGVSQSPSNKVTEKGKDVELRCDPISGHTALYWYRQSLGQGLEFLIYFQGNSAPDKSGLPSDRFSAERTGGSVSTLTIQRTQQEDSAVYLCASSLDGGPQHFGDGTRLSIL.

This clone has more than one count but fewer than ten. The chain joins TRBV5-1 to TRBJ2-7; D may be TRBD2 (5 bases). The germline V gene has CDR1 SGHRS and CDR2 YFSETQ. The CDR3 is made up of 14 amino acids. Trimming left V 3 bases short and J 0 bases short, with 10 bases between. CDR3 coding DNA: TGCGCCAGCAGCTCTAGCCGGAGCTCCTACGAGCAGTACTTC. Translating it yields CASSSSRSSYEQYF. Looking up the rest from reference TRBV5-1 and TRBJ2-7 gives the full variable domain: KAGVTQTPRYLIKTRGQQVTLSCSPISGHRSVSWYQQTPGQGLQFLFEYFSETQRNKGNFPGRFSGRQFSNSRSEMNVSTLELGDSALYLCASSSSRSSYEQYFGPGTRLTVT.

V and J are TRBV25-1 and TRBJ2-7; 7 bases align to TRBD1. V gave up 5 bases and J gave up 5 bases; unmatched junction bases: 6. The CDR3 is 13 amino acids. Germline V gene sequence: CDR1 MGHDK, CDR2 SYGVNS. CDR3 in amino acids: CASSTGVRDEQYF. As DNA, the CDR3 is TGTGCCAGCAGTACAGGGGTCCGGGACGAGCAGTACTTC.

This chain joins TRBV29-1 and TRBJ2-2, with 7 positions matching TRBD2. Germline V gives CDR1 SQVTM, CDR2 ANQGSEA. V was clipped by 6 bases and J by 3 bases; unmatched bases: 7. The CDR3 spans 14 residues. DNA of the CDR3: TGCAGCGTCGCGGGAGTTTCGCACACCGGGGAGCTGTTTTTT. Translating gives CSVAGVSHTGELFF.

This clone was detected once. The rearrangement links TRBV4-1 to TRBJ1-4; D not resolved. Germline loops: CDR1 MGHRA, CDR2 YSYEKL. This CDR3 contains 10 residues. Trimming took off 3 bases at V and 14 bases at J, with 7 bases between the two ends. CDR3 bases: TGCGCCAGCAGCCAGGATACGCTGTTTTTT. Its translation: CASSQDTLFF.

This chain joins TRBV25-1 and TRBJ2-1; 9 bases line up with TRBD2. CDR1 MGHDK and CDR2 SYGVNS come from the germline V gene. The CDR3 loop spans 14 amino acids. V lost 6 bases, J lost 4 bases, and 4 bases stayed unmatched. CDR3 residues: CASRTSGLYNEQFF. In nucleotides, the CDR3 is TGTGCCAGCAGGACTAGCGGATTATACAATGAGCAGTTCTTC.

The genes are TRBV6-1 and TRBJ2-1; TRBD1 matches 7 bases. Trimming took 6 bases from V and 3 from J; bases not matched to a gene: 8. The CDR3 totals 15 residues. CDR1 MNHNS and CDR2 SASEGT come from the germline V gene. The CDR3 loop reads CASRTPGQFYNEQFF. CDR3 sequence (DNA): TGTGCCAGCAGGACCCCGGGACAGTTCTACAATGAGCAGTTCTTC.

The CDR3 reads CASSSVQGRSNTGELFF. The CDR3 region has the DNA TGTGCCAGCAGCTCAGTTCAGGGGAGGTCGAACACCGGGGAGCTGTTTTTT. V is TRBV7-9 and J is TRBJ2-2; D may match TRBD1 or TRBD2 (6 bases each). The V and J ends lost 4 bases and 0 bases respectively, with 15 bases between them. Germline CDR1 is SEHNR and CDR2 is FQNEAQ (reference sequence). The CDR3 spans 17 residues.

This chain links TRBV6-1 with TRBJ2-4; 11 bases are a match to TRBD2. Looked up from germline, CDR1 is MNHNS and CDR2 is SASEGT. The CDR3 is 13 residues long. The V and J ends lost 9 bases and 8 bases, in that order; junction bases with no gene match: 6. CDR3 coding DNA: TGTGCCAGTAGACTAGCGGGAAGCGACATTCAGTACTTC. This gives the protein CASRLAGSDIQYF.

The chain employs TRBV5-1 and TRBJ1-1; tentative D call: TRBD1 (6 bases). In germline, CDR1 is SGHRS, CDR2 YFSETQ. The V end was cut by 0 bases, the J end by 6 bases, with 15 bases between. The CDR3 contains 15 residues. The CDR3 DNA sequence: TGCGCCAGCAGCTTGGGTCGGTGGGGGCGGGCTGAAGCTTTCTTT. Its protein is CASSLGRWGRAEAFF.

This clone was seen more than once but under ten times. The rearrangement joins TRBV6-6 to TRBJ2-1, with a possible D match to TRBD1 (6 bases). Germline lookup yields CDR1 MNHNY and CDR2 SVGAGI (reference sequence). CDR3 size: 15 residues. Trimming took off 5 bases at V and 7 bases at J, with 18 bases between the two ends. CDR3 amino acids: CASSTTGSKRNEQFF. As DNA, the CDR3 is TGTGCCAGCAGTACGACAGGTTCTAAACGAAATGAGCAGTTCTTC.

The CDR3 DNA follows: TGTGCCAGCAGCCAGGGACTAGCGGGAGGGCAAAATGAGCAGTTCTTC. Amino acids: CASSQGLAGGQNEQFF. V usage is TRBV4-2 and J usage is TRBJ2-1, with 16 bases that match TRBD2. Germline lookup yields CDR1 LGHNA and CDR2 YNFKEQ. With V trimmed by 3 bases and J by 7 bases, 3 bases remained unmatched. The CDR3 covers 16 residues.

CDR3 DNA sequence: TGCGCCAGCAGTGACCGGGGGAGGGGTAGAAACACCATATATTTT. Amino acid sequence: CASSDRGRGRNTIYF. The rearrangement uses TRBV10-2 and TRBJ1-3, with TRBD1 as a possible D gene (5 bases). Germline lookup yields CDR1 WSHSY and CDR2 SAAADI. The germline V and J ends were trimmed by 3 bases and 5 bases, with 14 bases remaining between them. CDR3 length equals 15 residues.

V gene TRBV4-3 combines with J gene TRBJ2-1; D is undetermined. V shed 0 bases and J shed 15 bases, with 15 bases lying between them. The CDR3 consists of 13 residues. Germline V lookup: CDR1 LGHNA, CDR2 YSLEER. The CDR3 DNA is TGCGCCAGCAGCCAAGATTTCGGAGACCTCCGGTTCTTC. It is translated as CASSQDFGDLRFF.

The gene calls are TRBV29-1 and TRBJ2-7; D unclear. Germline CDR1 SQVTM, CDR2 ANQGSEA. With 2 bases removed from V and 3 bases from J, the gap between germline ends came to 5 bases. The CDR3 contains 11 residues. The CDR3 DNA reads as TGCAGCGTTGAACAGAACTACGAGCAGTACTTC. Translated: CSVEQNYEQYF.

The J gene is TRBJ1-2, the V gene TRBV2; weak D call: TRBD1 (5 bases). Germline-derived CDR1 and CDR2 are SNHLY and FYNNEI. V dropped 4 bases and J dropped 3 bases, with 9 bases sitting between them. This CDR3 spans 13 amino acids. The CDR3 bases are TGTGCCAGCAGTGGGACGGGGGACTATGGCTACACCTTC. Its protein product is CASSGTGDYGYTF.

J is TRBJ2-5 and V is TRBV28; D is possibly TRBD1 (6 bases). Germline CDR1 is MDHEN and CDR2 is SYDVKM. This CDR3 has 13 amino acids. V gave up 6 bases and J gave up 2 bases, with 10 bases separating them. This CDR3 reads CASSTGQQETQYF. The CDR3 DNA reads as TGTGCCAGCAGCACCGGACAGCAAGAGACCCAGTACTTC.

The CDR3 sequence: CSVAGKHSGTQYF. The DNA of the CDR3 is TGCAGCGTTGCCGGAAAGCACAGTGGTACGCAGTATTTT. This sequence joins TRBV29-1 and TRBJ2-3; D gene uncertain. Trimming shortened V by 4 bases and J by 8 bases, and 16 bases separated the two germline ends. Germline V gives CDR1 SQVTM, CDR2 ANQGSEA. The CDR3 contains 13 residues.

V usage is TRBV11-3 and J usage is TRBJ2-7; 7 bases fit TRBD2. V lost 5 bases to trimming and J lost 2 bases; unmatched junction nucleotides: 9. The CDR3 length is 15 residues. Germline CDR1 is SGHNT and CDR2 is YENEEA. CDR3 nucleotides: TGTGCCAGCAGCCCCGGCCTAGCGGACGCCTACGAGCAGTACTTC. It yields the protein CASSPGLADAYEQYF.

The J gene is TRBJ1-2, the V gene TRBV10-3, with D possibly being TRBD1 (6 bases). The CDR3 totals 14 residues. Germline CDR1 ENHRY, CDR2 SYGVKD. Trimming removed 5 bases at V and 5 bases at J, with 15 bases between. The CDR3 region is CAISQTGASYGYTF. In nucleotides, the CDR3 is TGTGCCATCAGTCAGACAGGAGCCTCGTATGGCTACACCTTC.

The V call is TRBV2, the J call TRBJ1-2, with D maybe TRBD1 (5 bases). Trimming took off 8 bases at V and 8 bases at J, with 15 bases between the two ends. This CDR3 spans 12 amino acids. Germline CDR1 is SNHLY and CDR2 is FYNNEI. CDR3 nucleotide sequence: TGTGCCAGCTGGGGCCTAGCGGGGGGCTACACCTTC. It translates to CASWGLAGGYTF.

This clone has only a few counts. The genes are TRBV28 and TRBJ1-5, with a possible D match to TRBD1 (5 bases). Germline CDR1 and CDR2: MDHEN and SYDVKM. V gave up 2 bases and J gave up 5 bases, with 10 bases separating them. CDR3 length equals 14 residues. The CDR3 nucleotides read TGTGCCAGCAGTTTAAGGCAGGGTTATCAGCCCCAGCATTTT. Translated, it gives CASSLRQGYQPQHF.